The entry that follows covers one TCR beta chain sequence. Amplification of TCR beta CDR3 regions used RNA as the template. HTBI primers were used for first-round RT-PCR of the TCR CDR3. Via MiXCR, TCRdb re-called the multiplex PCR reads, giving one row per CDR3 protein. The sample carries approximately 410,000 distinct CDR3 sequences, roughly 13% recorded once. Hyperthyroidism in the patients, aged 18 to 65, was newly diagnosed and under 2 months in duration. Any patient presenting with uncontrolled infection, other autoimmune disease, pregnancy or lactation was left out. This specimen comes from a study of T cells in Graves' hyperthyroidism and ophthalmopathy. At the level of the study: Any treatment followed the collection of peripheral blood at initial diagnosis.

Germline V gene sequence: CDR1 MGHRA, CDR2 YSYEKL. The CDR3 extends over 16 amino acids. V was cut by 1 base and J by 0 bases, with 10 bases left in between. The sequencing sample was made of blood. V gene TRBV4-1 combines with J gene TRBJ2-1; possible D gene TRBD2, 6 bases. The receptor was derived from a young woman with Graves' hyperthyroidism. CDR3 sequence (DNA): TGCGCCAGCAGCCAAGCCCGGGGGTACTCCTACAATGAGCAGTTCTTC. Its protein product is CASSQARGYSYNEQFF.